The following is a T cell receptor beta chain sequence with its context. This CDR3 spans 15 amino acids. In germline, CDR1 is SGHRS, CDR2 YFSETQ. V lost 1 base, J lost 5 bases, and 13 bases lay in between. Amplification used 60 Vbeta primers and 13 Jbeta primers. This table comes from immunoSEQ multiplex PCR, and its TCRdb copy is limited to in-frame clones, with some not included. The sample lists fewer than 200,000 clones, approximately 77% occurring once. The data were obtained in a study of cytomegalovirus exposure and HLA in healthy donors. Sequencing was done on a sample of PBMCs. This receptor was obtained from a man between 18 and 29 years old in good health and CMV-seronegative. The chain combines TRBV5-1 with TRBJ2-1; D gene uncertain. CDR3 residues: CASSLQPSNNNEQFF. The CDR3 DNA is TGCGCCAGCAGCTTGCAGCCTAGTAACAACAATGAGCAGTTCTTC.